Below are 13 T cell receptor beta chains sequenced from a single sample in a study of T cells in localized non-small cell lung cancer. Data came from immunoSEQ multiplex PCR; TCRdb stores just in-frame clones and leaves some out. The repertoire holds under 45,000 clones, with 75% to 85% as singletons. Sequenced here: PBMCs, sampled before any cancer treatment. The receptors here all came from a man aged 40 to 75 with stage II lung adenocarcinoma.

V is TRBV21-1 and J is TRBJ1-2; TRBD1, the table's D call, lacks a check against the DNA. TRBV21-1 is recorded as a pseudogene. The CDR3 spans 15 residues. In DNA form, the CDR3 reads TGTGCCAGCACACCCTCAAGACAGGGGAGCTATGGCTACACCTTC. Translated: CASTPSRQGSYGYTF.

The chain carries TRBV5-1 and TRBJ2-3, with 12 bases lining up with TRBD2. This CDR3 is 17 amino acids long. Germline lookup yields CDR1 SGHRS and CDR2 YFSETQ. With V trimmed by 4 bases and J by 2 bases, 8 bases remained unmatched. CDR3 sequence reads: CASSDGLAGFLTDTQYF. The CDR3 nucleotides are TGCGCCAGCAGCGATGGACTAGCGGGGTTTCTCACAGATACGCAGTATTTT.

The chain joins TRBV2 to TRBJ2-5; D perhaps matches TRBD2 (7 bases). Germline CDR1 and CDR2: SNHLY and FYNNEI. The CDR3 consists of 13 residues. The V gene lost 6 bases and the J gene lost 2 bases, with 10 bases spanning the gap. The CDR3 nucleotides read TGTGCCAGCAGGAGGGGGGGTCAAGAGACCCAGTACTTC. It is translated as CASRRGGQETQYF.

CDR3 coding DNA: TGTGCCAGCAGCCATTTTATCGACAGGGGGGGCTCTGGGGCCAACGTCCTGACTTTC. Protein: CASSHFIDRGGSGANVLTF. The chain employs TRBV14 and TRBJ2-6; 9 nucleotides line up with TRBD1. Germline-derived CDR1 and CDR2 are SGHDN and FVKESK. The CDR3 totals 19 residues. Trimming at V came to 3 bases and at J to 0 bases, leaving 9 bases not matched to a gene.

This CDR3 is CASSLYGGPNSNQPQHF. CDR3 bases: TGTGCCAGCAGCTTGTATGGGGGGCCGAATAGCAATCAGCCCCAGCATTTT. The chain is built from TRBV5-5 and TRBJ1-5; D perhaps matches TRBD1 (6 bases). This CDR3 is 17 amino acids long. Trimming took off 1 base at V and 0 bases at J, with 14 bases between the two ends. Germline V gene sequence: CDR1 SGHKS, CDR2 YYEKEE (reference sequence).

The V and J genes are TRBV29-1 and TRBJ2-7, with a tentative D call TRBD1 (5 bases). CDR1 and CDR2 from the germline V gene are SQVTM and ANQGSEA. Trimming took off 7 bases at V and 0 bases at J, with 13 bases between the two ends. This CDR3 has 13 amino acids. CDR3: CSALQGPSYEQYF. CDR3 nucleotides: TGCAGCGCCCTTCAGGGCCCCTCCTACGAGCAGTACTTC.

The chain joins TRBV6-5 to TRBJ1-1; D remains unclear. This CDR3 spans 15 amino acids. V was shortened by 2 bases and J by 5 bases, with 15 bases between the two germline ends. Germline CDR1 and CDR2: MNHEY and SVGAGI. The chain's CDR3 is CASSYGSGFRTEAFF. In DNA form, the CDR3 reads TGTGCCAGCAGTTACGGTTCGGGATTCCGTACTGAAGCTTTCTTT.

This chain joins TRBV5-1 and TRBJ2-7, with D perhaps TRBD2 (6 bases). This CDR3 spans 14 amino acids. Trimming removed 4 bases from V and 5 bases from J, with 16 bases in between. From germline, CDR1 is SGHRS and CDR2 YFSETQ. This CDR3 is CASSPEFREHEQYF. In DNA form, the CDR3 reads TGCGCCAGCAGCCCGGAGTTTCGGGAGCACGAGCAGTACTTC.

The chain is built from TRBV5-6 and TRBJ2-5; D perhaps matches TRBD1 (6 bases). Germline CDR1 SGHDT, CDR2 YYEEEE. CDR3 length equals 15 residues. Trimming removed 0 bases from V and 2 bases from J, with 11 bases in between. The CDR3 spells CASSLVGGQQETQYF. The DNA of the CDR3 is TGTGCCAGCAGCTTGGTTGGGGGCCAGCAAGAGACCCAGTACTTC.

V gene TRBV7-2 combines with J gene TRBJ2-1; 8 bases are a match to TRBD1. The CDR3 contains 17 residues. Trimming cost V 2 bases and J 9 bases; bases outside gene matches: 15. Germline CDR1 is SGHTA and CDR2 is FQGNSA. The CDR3 protein is CASSLSAGTGRTGEQFF. The CDR3 nucleotides are TGTGCCAGCAGCTTATCAGCCGGGACAGGACGAACGGGTGAGCAGTTCTTC.

Only a few counts were recorded for this clone. This chain joins TRBV7-9 and TRBJ2-1; 11 bases are a match to TRBD2. This CDR3 spans 15 amino acids. Unmatched junction bases numbered 2, after V lost 1 base and J lost 6 bases. The V gene's germline CDR1 is SEHNR and CDR2 FQNEAQ (reference sequence). This CDR3 reads CASSLVSGRGNEQFF. DNA of the CDR3: TGTGCCAGCAGCTTAGTTAGCGGGAGGGGCAATGAGCAGTTCTTC.

Points on this clone: The junction does not match germline at one end; this may be a read error. The chain couples TRBV19 to TRBJ1-4, with 9 bases fitting TRBD1. The germline V gene has CDR1 LNHDA and CDR2 SQIVND (reference sequence). The CDR3 is made up of 18 amino acids. CDR3 in DNA: TGTGCCGGTAGTACGGTGGGGACAGGGTTCAGAACTAATGAAAAACTGTTTTTT. Protein sequence: CAGSTVGTGFRTNEKLFF.

The rearrangement joins TRBV27 to TRBJ2-1, with D possibly called TRBD1 or TRBD2 (5 bases each). The germline V gene encodes CDR1 MNHEY and CDR2 SMNVEV (reference sequence). The CDR3 spans 16 residues. V lost 6 bases and J lost 3, with 18 bases in between. DNA for the CDR3: TGTGCCAGCAGGATCATCCGAGGGGATTACTACAATGAGCAGTTCTTC. This encodes CASRIIRGDYYNEQFF.